These 31 T cell receptor beta chains came from one sample sequenced in a study of blood T cell repertoires in COVID-19. Only in-frame clones appear in the TCRdb table, and some are missing; sequencing was by immunoSEQ multiplex PCR. This table holds 150,000 or so clones, 65% to 90% found once. The sample taken for sequencing was peripheral blood. Source of these receptors: a woman aged 45 to 65 in a cohort sampled during active or convalescent COVID-19.

The chain links TRBV18 to TRBJ1-1; a possible D gene is TRBD1 (6 bases). The V gene lost 5 bases and the J gene lost 5 bases, with 15 bases spanning the gap. The germline gives CDR1 KGHSH, CDR2 LQKENI. The CDR3 sequence is 14 residues long. CDR3 nucleotide sequence: TGTGCCAGCTCATCTCAGGGGCGAGGGACTGAAGCTTTCTTT. Protein product: CASSSQGRGTEAFF.

The chain employs TRBV30 and TRBJ2-2; D gene uncertain. The CDR3 has 14 amino acids. Trimming stripped 4 bases from V and 0 bases from J, with 9 bases between. Per germline, CDR1 GTSNPN and CDR2 SVGIG (reference sequence). The CDR3 protein is CAWTRATNTGELFF. The CDR3 DNA follows: TGTGCCTGGACACGCGCTACGAACACCGGGGAGCTGTTTTTT.

V and J are TRBV29-1 and TRBJ1-2, with 8 bases that match TRBD1. The CDR3 sequence is 13 residues long. The V gene's germline CDR1 is SQVTM and CDR2 ANQGSEA. J lost 7 bases, V lost 6 bases, and 10 bases had no gene match. The DNA of the CDR3 is TGCAGCGTAGATACAACAGGGGGATCTGGCTACACCTTC. Protein: CSVDTTGGSGYTF.

The chain employs TRBV3-1 (or the pseudogene TRBV3-2) and TRBJ2-5; 7 nucleotides agree with TRBD1. Unmatched junction bases numbered 7, after V lost 3 bases and J lost 3 bases. Germline CDR1 is LGHDT and CDR2 is YNNKEL (reference sequence). This CDR3 is built from 15 residues. CDR3 region: CASSQAGTAKETQYF. The DNA for the CDR3 is TGTGCCAGCAGCCAGGCCGGGACAGCTAAAGAGACCCAGTACTTC.

A single count supports this clone. The chain employs TRBV3-1 (or the pseudogene TRBV3-2) and TRBJ2-3; 7 bases line up with TRBD2. The J segment lost 3 bases and the V segment lost 5 bases, leaving 14 bases of the junction unmatched. The CDR3 is 17 residues long. Germline V lookup: CDR1 LGHDT, CDR2 YNNKEL (reference sequence). CDR3 coding DNA: TGTGCCAGCAGCTCCTCGACCATAGCGGGTAGGACAGATACGCAGTATTTT. Amino acids: CASSSSTIAGRTDTQYF.

The V call is TRBV4-1, the J call TRBJ2-7; D is ambiguous. Germline assignment: CDR1 MGHRA and CDR2 YSYEKL. The CDR3 has 15 residues. Trimming took 3 bases from V and 2 from J, leaving 14 bases between them. CDR3 sequence: CASSHEWPGTYEQYF. The CDR3 nucleotides are TGCGCCAGCAGCCATGAATGGCCGGGTACCTACGAGCAGTACTTC.

V usage is TRBV11-3 and J usage is TRBJ1-5; no clear D. Germline-derived CDR1 and CDR2 are SGHNT and YENEEA. Trimming removed 5 bases at V and 6 bases at J, with 14 bases between. The CDR3 consists of 14 residues. Here the CDR3 DNA reads TGTGCCAGCAGCCTGTCGGGTGTCAGTCAGCCCCAGCATTTT. Protein product: CASSLSGVSQPQHF.

The chain carries TRBV6-5 and TRBJ1-4; the D gene is possibly TRBD1 (6 bases). The CDR3 length is 15 residues. The germline CDR1 and CDR2 sequences are MNHEY and SVGAGI. The germline V and J ends were trimmed by 5 bases and 8 bases, with 18 bases remaining between them. The CDR3 nucleotides are TGTGCCAGCAGTATCGGGGGAGGGGGGAGAGAAAAACTGTTTTTT. Translated, it gives CASSIGGGGREKLFF.

The chain is built from TRBV7-9 and TRBJ2-5, with D possibly matching TRBD1 (7 bases). Germline CDR1 SEHNR, CDR2 FQNEAQ (reference sequence). The CDR3 loop spans 17 amino acids. The V and J ends lost 3 bases and 5 bases respectively, with 22 bases between them. In DNA form, the CDR3 reads TGTGCCAGCAGCTTTAACCCCGGAGGGGGCAGGGTGGAGACCCAGTACTTC. Its translation: CASSFNPGGGRVETQYF.

The DNA for the CDR3 is TGTGCCAGCAGTTACACCACCGGGACAGGGGGCAACGAGCAGTACTTC. Residues: CASSYTTGTGGNEQYF. V gene TRBV6-5 combines with J gene TRBJ2-7; 12 bases line up with TRBD1. Germline values: CDR1 MNHEY, CDR2 SVGAGI. V was clipped by 2 bases and J by 5 bases; unmatched bases: 7. There are 16 residues in the CDR3.

The rearrangement links TRBV18 to TRBJ1-3; no definite D call. Trimming stripped 8 bases from V and 1 base from J, with 9 bases between. The germline gives CDR1 KGHSH, CDR2 LQKENI. The CDR3 has 13 residues. The CDR3, as DNA: TGTGCCAGCGAGGAGAGTTCTGGAAACACCATATATTTT. Encoded protein: CASEESSGNTIYF. The variable domain in full, with the rest retrieved from reference TRBV18 and TRBJ1-3, is NAGVMQNPRHLVRRRGQEARLRCSPMKGHSHVYWYRQLPEEGLKFMVYLQKENIIDESGMPKERFSAEFPKEGPSILRIQQVVRGDSAAYFCASEESSGNTIYFGEGSWLTVV.

The chain links TRBV2 to TRBJ2-2; 13 positions agree with TRBD2. The trim removed 4 bases at V and 10 bases at J, leaving 6 bases unmatched. Looked up from germline, CDR1 is SNHLY and CDR2 is FYNNEI. The CDR3 sequence is 15 residues long. CDR3 nucleotides: TGTGCCAGCAGTGTACTAGCGGGGGGGTTGGCGGAGCTGTTTTTT. This codes for CASSVLAGGLAELFF.

This clone was picked up a small number of times. The J gene is TRBJ2-5, the V gene TRBV3-1 (or the pseudogene TRBV3-2); 10 nucleotides line up with TRBD2. This CDR3 region has 16 residues. From germline, CDR1 is LGHDT and CDR2 YNNKEL (reference sequence). J was trimmed by 6 bases and V by 4 bases; bases with no gene match: 11. In nucleotides, the CDR3 is TGTGCCAGCAGCCCCAGCGGGGGGGCCTTGACGCAGACCCAGTACTTC. This gives the protein CASSPSGGALTQTQYF.

This chain joins TRBV19 and TRBJ1-2, with D possibly being TRBD1 (6 bases). This CDR3 is built from 13 residues. The V gene lost 3 bases and the J gene lost 4 bases, with 9 bases spanning the gap. Germline CDR1 is LNHDA and CDR2 is SQIVND (reference sequence). CDR3 residues: CASSMGHLYGYTF. CDR3 in DNA: TGTGCCAGTAGTATGGGACACCTCTATGGCTACACCTTC.

The J gene is TRBJ1-3, the V gene TRBV19; 7 positions match TRBD1. The V segment lost 9 bases and the J segment 3 bases; nucleotides outside the gene matches: 5. The CDR3 has 13 residues. In germline, CDR1 is LNHDA, CDR2 SQIVND (reference sequence). DNA of the CDR3: TGTGCCAGCAGGGGGACTGTTGGAAACACCATATATTTT. It encodes CASRGTVGNTIYF. The full variable domain, its missing parts supplied by reference TRBV19 and TRBJ1-3, is DGGITQSPKYLFRKEGQNVTLSCEQNLNHDAMYWYRQDPGQGLRLIYYSQIVNDFQKGDIAEGYSVSREKKESFPLTVTSAQKNPTAFYLCASRGTVGNTIYFGEGSWLTVV.

The chain employs TRBV3-1 (or the pseudogene TRBV3-2) and TRBJ1-2; 9 bases agree with TRBD1. V lost 2 bases and J lost 4; bases outside the gene matches: 11. The CDR3 length is 17 residues. Germline CDR1 is LGHDT and CDR2 is YNNKEL (reference sequence). The CDR3 is CASSQFGGQGRIYGYTF. The DNA for the CDR3 is TGTGCCAGCAGCCAATTTGGTGGACAGGGGCGAATCTATGGCTACACCTTC.

The chain links TRBV4-1 to TRBJ2-4; no clear D. Germline V CDR1 and CDR2: MGHRA, YSYEKL. V dropped 0 bases and J dropped 0 bases, with 12 bases sitting between them. The CDR3 sequence is 17 residues long. The CDR3 sequence is CASSQDPTVIAKNIQYF. The CDR3 DNA sequence: TGCGCCAGCAGCCAAGATCCCACAGTAATAGCCAAAAACATTCAGTACTTC.

The chain combines TRBV5-1 with TRBJ1-6, with 8 bases fitting TRBD1. The ends lost 0 bases at V and 6 bases at J; junction bases unmatched: 5. The germline V gene has CDR1 SGHRS and CDR2 YFSETQ. The CDR3 extends over 16 amino acids. CDR3 in DNA: TGCGCCAGCAGCTTGGGGTGGACAGGGACTAATTCACCCCTCCACTTT. This gives the protein CASSLGWTGTNSPLHF.

The V and J genes are TRBV5-4 and TRBJ2-7, with 7 positions matching TRBD2. This CDR3 region has 13 residues. The germline CDR1 and CDR2 sequences are SGHNT and YYREEE (reference sequence). V gave up 4 bases and J gave up 3 bases; unmatched junction bases: 4. CDR3 loop: CASSTPGGYEQYF. CDR3 nucleotides: TGTGCCAGCAGCACGCCGGGAGGCTACGAGCAGTACTTC.

The V and J genes are TRBV19 and TRBJ1-4; D remains unclear. V dropped 4 bases and J dropped 6 bases, with 12 bases sitting between them. The germline V gene has CDR1 LNHDA and CDR2 SQIVND (reference sequence). CDR3 size: 14 residues. The CDR3 is CASSTDPADEKLFF. CDR3 DNA sequence: TGTGCCAGTAGTACCGACCCGGCGGATGAAAAACTGTTTTTT.

The CDR3 DNA sequence: TGTGCCAGCAGCTTATACGGGACCGGGGAGCTGTTTTTT. Translated: CASSLYGTGELFF. This chain joins TRBV12-3 or TRBV12-4 and TRBJ2-2; no definite D call. The CDR3 has 13 residues. The V end was cut by 6 bases, the J end by 5 bases, with 10 bases between.

The rearrangement uses TRBV19 and TRBJ2-5; D may be TRBD2 (6 bases). This CDR3 is 13 amino acids long. Germline values: CDR1 LNHDA, CDR2 SQIVND (reference sequence). With 5 bases removed from V and 3 bases from J, the gap between germline ends came to 10 bases. This CDR3 is CASSPWGEETQYF. CDR3 in DNA: TGTGCCAGTAGTCCCTGGGGGGAAGAGACCCAGTACTTC.

The chain is built from TRBV5-1 and TRBJ2-1, with TRBD1 matching 10 bases. Germline V gene data show CDR1 as SGHRS and CDR2 as YFSETQ. V gave up 4 bases and J gave up 8 bases; unmatched junction bases: 18. The CDR3 loop spans 18 amino acids. CDR3: CASSNADRGRRIFDEQFF. The CDR3 bases are TGCGCCAGCAGCAACGCCGACAGGGGGCGCAGAATTTTCGATGAGCAGTTCTTC.

V gene TRBV4-1 combines with J gene TRBJ2-5, with 8 positions matching TRBD2. In germline, CDR1 is MGHRA, CDR2 YSYEKL. This CDR3 region has 17 residues. Losses at the gene ends were 1 base for V and 4 bases for J; bases not matched to a gene: 11. For the CDR3, the DNA is TGCGCCAGCAGCCAAGGGCCCTTACGGGGGGGCCGAGAGACCCAGTACTTC. Translating gives CASSQGPLRGGRETQYF.

This chain joins TRBV5-6 and TRBJ1-3; no definite D call. V lost 3 bases and J 2 bases, leaving 12 bases between the germline ends. The germline V gene encodes CDR1 SGHDT and CDR2 YYEEEE. This CDR3 is 15 amino acids long. Here the CDR3 reads CASSYIYDTGNTIYF. The CDR3 DNA follows: TGTGCCAGCAGCTACATATATGACACTGGAAACACCATATATTTT.

This clone appeared a single time. CDR3 nucleotide sequence: TGCGCCAGCAGCCAAGAATGGCCGAACTACGAGCAGTACTTC. It encodes CASSQEWPNYEQYF. The V call is TRBV4-3, the J call TRBJ2-7; D gene ambiguous. The CDR3 runs to 14 residues. V lost 0 bases and J lost 3, with 9 bases in between. The germline CDR1 and CDR2 sequences are LGHNA and YSLEER.

The gene calls are TRBV3-1 (or the pseudogene TRBV3-2) and TRBJ2-2; 8 bases match TRBD2. Germline-derived CDR1 and CDR2 are LGHDT and YNNKEL (reference sequence). Trimming at V came to 5 bases and at J to 7 bases, leaving 0 bases not matched to a gene. This CDR3 has 12 residues. This chain's CDR3 is CASSAGGGELFF. The CDR3 region has the DNA TGTGCCAGCAGCGCGGGGGGCGGGGAGCTGTTTTTT.

This rearrangement joins TRBV4-1 to TRBJ2-7; 12 bases fit TRBD2. This CDR3 has 15 amino acids. V shed 3 bases and J 0 bases; nucleotides not matched to a gene: 0. CDR1 MGHRA and CDR2 YSYEKL come from the germline V gene. The CDR3 DNA follows: TGCGCCAGCAGCCAGACTAGCGGGGGCTCCTACGAGCAGTACTTC. Translation gives CASSQTSGGSYEQYF.

This chain uses TRBV4-1 with TRBJ2-7, with TRBD1 identical over 9 bases. Trimming at V came to 2 bases and at J to 3 bases, leaving 2 bases not matched to a gene. The V gene's germline CDR1 is MGHRA and CDR2 YSYEKL. This CDR3 contains 14 residues. The CDR3: CASSQPGQGYEQYF. The CDR3, as DNA: TGCGCCAGCAGCCAACCGGGACAGGGCTACGAGCAGTACTTC.

V and J are TRBV14 and TRBJ1-1; D is perhaps TRBD1 (6 bases). Germline CDR1 SGHDN, CDR2 FVKESK. The CDR3 length is 16 residues. V was shortened by 0 bases and J by 6 bases, with 17 bases between the two germline ends. CDR3 nucleotide sequence: TGTGCCAGCAGCCAAGATTATGGACAGATATTGTCTGAAGCTTTCTTT. It translates to CASSQDYGQILSEAFF.

This chain uses TRBV7-8 with TRBJ1-6; D is possibly TRBD1 (6 bases). The CDR3 length is 17 residues. The germline V and J ends were trimmed by 1 base and 9 bases, with 19 bases remaining between them. Germline V gene sequence: CDR1 SGHVS, CDR2 FQNEAQ. The CDR3 region is CASSLGQGNLFASPLHF. In DNA, the CDR3 is TGTGCCAGCAGCTTAGGGCAGGGGAACCTGTTTGCTTCACCCCTCCACTTT.